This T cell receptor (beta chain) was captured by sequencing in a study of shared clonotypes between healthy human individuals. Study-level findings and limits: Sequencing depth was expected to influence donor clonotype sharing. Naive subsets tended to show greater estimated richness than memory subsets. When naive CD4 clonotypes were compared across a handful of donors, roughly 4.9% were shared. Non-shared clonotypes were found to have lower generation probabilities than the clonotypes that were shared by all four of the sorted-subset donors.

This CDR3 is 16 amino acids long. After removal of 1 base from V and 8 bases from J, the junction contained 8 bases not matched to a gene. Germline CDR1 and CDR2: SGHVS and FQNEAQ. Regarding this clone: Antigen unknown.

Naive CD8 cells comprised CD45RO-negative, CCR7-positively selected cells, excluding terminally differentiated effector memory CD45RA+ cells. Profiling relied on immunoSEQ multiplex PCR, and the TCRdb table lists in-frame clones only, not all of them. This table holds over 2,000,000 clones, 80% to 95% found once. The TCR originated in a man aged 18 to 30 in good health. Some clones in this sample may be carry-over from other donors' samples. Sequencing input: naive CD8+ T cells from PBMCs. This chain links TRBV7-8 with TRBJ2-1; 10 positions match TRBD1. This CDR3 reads CASSLGFGTGVYEQFF. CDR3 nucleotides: TGTGCCAGCAGCTTAGGATTTGGGACAGGGGTCTATGAGCAGTTCTTC.